Listed below are T cell receptor beta chains from one sample, sequenced in a study of blood T cell repertoires in COVID-19. Data came from immunoSEQ multiplex PCR; TCRdb stores just in-frame clones and leaves some out. The sample holds about 520,000 clones, approximately 83% seen once. The sample was peripheral blood. These receptors were taken from a human donor in a cohort sampled during active COVID-19. Each CDR3 is given with its conserved first and last residue. D genes are given only for firm matches. Some rows have no size entry. The others give once, few or many, or a class for an expanded clone.

d_call: .
cdr3_length: 13
j_call: TRBJ2-1
clone_size: .
v_call: TRBV7-6
cdr3_nt: TGTGCCAGCAGCTTATGGGCGTACAATGAGCAGTTCTTC
cdr3_aa: CASSLWAYNEQFF

d_call: .
cdr3_length: 16
j_call: TRBJ2-5
clone_size: .
v_call: TRBV27
cdr3_nt: TGTGCCAGCAGTACCCCCCCGGGGGTCAGGGGGGAGACCCAGTACTTC
cdr3_aa: CASSTPPGVRGETQYF

d_call: .
cdr3_length: 17
j_call: TRBJ2-2
clone_size: .
v_call: TRBV5-6
cdr3_nt: TGTGCCAGCAGCTTGGCCAGACAGAGACCGAACACCGGGGAGCTGTTTTTT
cdr3_aa: CASSLARQRPNTGELFF

d_call: TRBD1
cdr3_length: 19
j_call: TRBJ1-1
clone_size: .
v_call: TRBV30
cdr3_nt: TGTGCCTGGAGAAGTATAGAGGACAGGTTTGGCTTGAGGAACACTGAAGCTTTCTTT
cdr3_aa: CAWRSIEDRFGLRNTEAFF

d_call: .
cdr3_length: 13
j_call: TRBJ1-2
clone_size: .
v_call: TRBV30
cdr3_nt: TGTGCCATGACACAGGGTCCTCCGGGTGGCTACACCTTC
cdr3_aa: CAMTQGPPGGYTF

d_call: TRBD1
cdr3_length: 16
j_call: TRBJ2-5
clone_size: .
v_call: TRBV9
cdr3_nt: TGTGCCAGCAGCCCCGGGACAGGGAGCTTTCAAGAGACCCAGTACTTC
cdr3_aa: CASSPGTGSFQETQYF

d_call: TRBD2
cdr3_length: 15
j_call: TRBJ2-7
clone_size: .
v_call: TRBV5-1
cdr3_nt: TGCGCCAGCAGCTTGTACCTAGCGGGACAGTACGAGCAGTACTTC
cdr3_aa: CASSLYLAGQYEQYF

d_call: .
cdr3_length: 13
j_call: TRBJ1-2
clone_size: .
v_call: TRBV12-3/TRBV12-4
cdr3_nt: TGTGCCAGCACTAGGAGGTTAAACTATGGCTACACCTTC
cdr3_aa: CASTRRLNYGYTF

d_call: TRBD1
cdr3_length: 16
j_call: TRBJ2-5
clone_size: .
v_call: TRBV10-3
cdr3_nt: TGTGCCATCAGTGACCTTAACAACAGGGGCCAAGAGACCCAGTACTTC
cdr3_aa: CAISDLNNRGQETQYF

d_call: .
cdr3_length: 15
j_call: TRBJ2-5
clone_size: .
v_call: TRBV3-1/TRBV3-2
cdr3_nt: TGTGCCAGCAGCCAACGAGTAGGGGGTGAAGAGACCCAGTACTTC
cdr3_aa: CASSQRVGGEETQYF

d_call: .
cdr3_length: 15
j_call: TRBJ2-1
clone_size: .
v_call: TRBV28
cdr3_nt: TGTGCCACCACACAAGTATCCCGACTTGGCAATGAGCAGTTCTTC
cdr3_aa: CATTQVSRLGNEQFF

d_call: .
cdr3_length: 15
j_call: TRBJ2-2
clone_size: .
v_call: TRBV28
cdr3_nt: TGTGCCAGCAGTTCGTGGCAGGGAGGCATCGGGGAGCTGTTTTTT
cdr3_aa: CASSSWQGGIGELFF

d_call: TRBD2
cdr3_length: 15
j_call: TRBJ2-7
clone_size: .
v_call: TRBV28
cdr3_nt: TGTGCCAGCAGTGTTCAGCGGGGATTATCCTACGAGCAGTACTTC
cdr3_aa: CASSVQRGLSYEQYF

d_call: TRBD1
cdr3_length: 17
j_call: TRBJ2-2
clone_size: .
v_call: TRBV7-9
cdr3_nt: TGTGCCAGCAGCGACGTACAGGGGCCAGCGAACACCGGGGAGCTGTTTTTT
cdr3_aa: CASSDVQGPANTGELFF

d_call: TRBD1
cdr3_length: 18
j_call: TRBJ1-5
clone_size: .
v_call: TRBV18
cdr3_nt: TGTGCCAGCTCACCTGCGTTCAGGGGGCTGCGAAGCAATCAGCCCCAGCATTTT
cdr3_aa: CASSPAFRGLRSNQPQHF

d_call: .
cdr3_length: 13
j_call: TRBJ1-1
clone_size: .
v_call: TRBV6-5
cdr3_nt: TGTGCCAGCAGTTACGAGACAGACACTGAAGCTTTCTTT
cdr3_aa: CASSYETDTEAFF

d_call: TRBD2
cdr3_length: 16
j_call: TRBJ2-5
clone_size: .
v_call: TRBV3-1/TRBV3-2
cdr3_nt: TGTGCCAGCACCTCCCGACTAGCGGGAGATCTAAAGACCCAGTACTTC
cdr3_aa: CASTSRLAGDLKTQYF

d_call: TRBD1
cdr3_length: 16
j_call: TRBJ1-3
clone_size: .
v_call: TRBV7-2
cdr3_nt: TGTGCCAGCAGCGTAGGACAGGCGAATACTGGAAACACCATATATTTT
cdr3_aa: CASSVGQANTGNTIYF

d_call: TRBD1
cdr3_length: 13
j_call: TRBJ1-2
clone_size: .
v_call: TRBV7-2
cdr3_nt: TGTGCCAGCAGCTTTGACAGGGGAAATGGCTACACCTTC
cdr3_aa: CASSFDRGNGYTF

d_call: TRBD1
cdr3_length: 14
j_call: TRBJ1-6
clone_size: .
v_call: TRBV7-2
cdr3_nt: TGTGCCAGCAGCCCGGGACAGGGTGAATCACCCCTCCACTTT
cdr3_aa: CASSPGQGESPLHF

d_call: .
cdr3_length: 15
j_call: TRBJ1-5
clone_size: few
v_call: TRBV4-1
cdr3_nt: TGCGCCAGCAGCCAAGATGTGGCAGTTCCTCAGCCCCAGCATTTT
cdr3_aa: CASSQDVAVPQPQHF

d_call: TRBD1
cdr3_length: 15
j_call: TRBJ2-7
clone_size: .
v_call: TRBV27
cdr3_nt: TGTGCCAGCAGTTCCTTCCGGGACAGTTCCTACGAGCAGTACTTC
cdr3_aa: CASSSFRDSSYEQYF

d_call: .
cdr3_length: 16
j_call: TRBJ1-2
clone_size: .
v_call: TRBV7-2
cdr3_nt: TGTGCCAGCAGCTTAGGTGGGCGGGGTGGTAACTATGGCTACACCTTC
cdr3_aa: CASSLGGRGGNYGYTF

d_call: TRBD2
cdr3_length: 17
j_call: TRBJ2-2
clone_size: .
v_call: TRBV4-1
cdr3_nt: TGCGCCAGCAGCCAAGATCCGGGGACTAGTAACACCGGGGAGCTGTTTTTT
cdr3_aa: CASSQDPGTSNTGELFF

d_call: .
cdr3_length: 13
j_call: TRBJ2-7
clone_size: .
v_call: TRBV19
cdr3_nt: TGTGCCAGTAGTACAGGGCCCACCTACGAGCAGTACTTC
cdr3_aa: CASSTGPTYEQYF

d_call: .
cdr3_length: 13
j_call: TRBJ1-2
clone_size: .
v_call: TRBV6-4
cdr3_nt: TGTGCCAGCAGTGAACAGAATTTGGGCGGCTACACCTTC
cdr3_aa: CASSEQNLGGYTF

d_call: .
cdr3_length: 14
j_call: TRBJ2-2
clone_size: .
v_call: TRBV19
cdr3_nt: TGTGCCAGTAGTATCGGAGGGGCAGAAGGGGAGCTGTTTTTT
cdr3_aa: CASSIGGAEGELFF

d_call: .
cdr3_length: 14
j_call: TRBJ1-4
clone_size: few
v_call: TRBV7-2
cdr3_nt: TGTGCCAGCAGCCCCGACAGGATTAATGAAAAACTGTTTTTT
cdr3_aa: CASSPDRINEKLFF